This T cell receptor beta chain was documented in a study of cytomegalovirus exposure and HLA in healthy donors. Findings and caveats of the study: Later on, an analysis found that several of the most significant clusters appeared to be linked to common viral pathogens, which included parvovirus B19. Overall, around 160 TCR beta chains were annotated as cytomegalovirus-associated.

The germline gives CDR1 SGHVS, CDR2 FQNEAQ. V lost 0 bases to trimming and J lost 3 bases; unmatched junction nucleotides: 7. This CDR3 comprises 17 residues. Vbeta (60) and Jbeta (13) primers were used in the PCR. The repertoire was sequenced with immunoSEQ multiplex PCR; TCRdb's copy has only in-frame clones and lacks some. The table lists 150,000 to 200,000 clones, 65% to 80% of them singletons, with almost 3% in the top ten. Donors were nominally healthy when sampled, though unrecorded immune exposures were likely. This clone has a handful of counts. The antigen remains undetermined. Sequencing was done on a sample of PBMCs. This clonotype was sampled from a woman in her forties or fifties in good health and CMV-seropositive. The V and J genes are TRBV7-8 and TRBJ2-7; 11 bases are shared with TRBD2. The CDR3 is CASSLAGSGGGHYEQYF. Written as DNA, the CDR3 is TGTGCCAGCAGCTTAGCGGGTAGCGGGGGGGGCCACTACGAGCAGTACTTC.